The 2 T cell receptor beta chains listed next were all sequenced from one sample in a study of Ad26.COV2.S vaccination and SARS-CoV-2 variants. Using immunoSEQ multiplex PCR, the repertoire was profiled, and TCRdb retains in-frame clones only, with some absent. The sample includes more than 150,000 clones, 87% of them seen just once. The sample here was peripheral blood, taken after recovery from COVID-19. The source is a human donor who had recovered from COVID-19.

The chain combines TRBV9 with TRBJ2-7; D remains unclear. The CDR3 sequence is 14 residues long. The germline gives CDR1 SGDLS, CDR2 YYNGEE. Deletions cut 4 bases from V and 4 bases from J, with 15 bases between. CDR3 DNA: TGTGCCAGCAGCCCGGTGGGAAGACCTTACGAGCAGTACTTC. Protein: CASSPVGRPYEQYF.

This clone was counted only a few times. For the CDR3, the DNA is TGCGCCAGCAGCGAGGAGGCGGGACAGGACTACACCTTC. Translation: CASSEEAGQDYTF. The chain has TRBV4-1 and TRBJ1-2; 8 nucleotides match TRBD1. The length of the CDR3 is 13 residues. Germline CDR1 reads MGHRA; CDR2 reads YSYEKL. With V trimmed by 5 bases and J by 10 bases, 9 bases remained unmatched.